A selection of T cell receptor beta chains follows, all from one sample in a study of response to subunit inactivated influenza vaccine. A single record per CDR3 protein comes from TCRdb applying MiXCR to the RT-PCR reads. Among about 570,000 distinct CDR3 sequences listed, about 11% were seen once. The data also belong to a second study, concerning T cells expressing NK-cell markers.

Sequenced material: PBMCs from blood, taken on the day of vaccination. The origin of the receptors is a man aged 50-59 years who received an inactivated influenza vaccine. CDR3s include the opening cysteine and the closing phenylalanine or tryptophan. The D gene is left open where the match is weak. Where a row states a size, it is once, few, many or the class of an expanded clone; other rows omit it.

v_gene	j_gene	abundance	d_gene	CDR3aa	CDR3nt
TRBV28	TRBJ2-5	many	NA	CASSPTGYQETQYF	TGTGCCAGCAGCCCCACTGGGTACCAAGAGACCCAGTACTTC
TRBV12-3/TRBV12-4	TRBJ2-3	NA	TRBD1	CASSPAGGQGNSDTQYF	TGTGCCAGCAGCCCTGCTGGGGGACAGGGCAATTCGGATACGCAGTATTTT
TRBV29-1	TRBJ2-3	NA	TRBD2	CSVDREGTDTQYF	TGCAGCGTTGACAGGGAGGGAACAGATACGCAGTATTTT
TRBV2	TRBJ2-7	few	NA	CASRRGDYEQYF	TGTGCCAGCAGGAGGGGGGACTACGAGCAGTACTTC
TRBV6-5	TRBJ1-5	many	NA	CASSYSSRAEYSNQPQHF	TGTGCCAGCAGTTACTCGAGTCGCGCAGAGTATAGCAATCAGCCCCAGCATTTT
TRBV29-1	TRBJ2-7	NA	NA	CSVRKEANF	TGCAGCGTGAGGAAGGAGGCAAACTTC
TRBV19	TRBJ1-3	few	NA	CASSTAGQISGNTIYF	TGTGCCAGTAGTACCGCAGGACAGATCTCTGGAAACACCATATATTTT
TRBV27	TRBJ2-1	NA	NA	CASSLITGMRGNEQFF	TGTGCCAGCAGTTTAATAACAGGGATGCGGGGGAATGAGCAGTTCTTC
TRBV4-3	TRBJ2-1	many	NA	CASSQASAEQFF	TGCGCCAGCAGCCAGGCCTCCGCCGAGCAGTTCTTC
TRBV4-2	TRBJ2-5	many	NA	CASSQWGQGATQYF	TGTGCCAGCAGCCAATGGGGACAAGGCGCGACCCAGTACTTC
TRBV6-5	TRBJ1-5	few	NA	CASSYGEQPQHF	TGTGCCAGCAGTTACGGGGAGCAGCCCCAGCATTTT
TRBV12-3/TRBV12-4	TRBJ2-5	few	NA	CASSPTGGGTQYF	TGTGCCAGCAGTCCGACAGGCGGCGGGACCCAGTACTTC
TRBV20-1	TRBJ2-7	few	NA	CSARDLDGVVPYEQYF	TGCAGTGCTAGAGATCTGGACGGAGTGGTTCCGTACGAGCAGTACTTC
TRBV12-3/TRBV12-4	TRBJ1-1	NA	TRBD1	CASTKTGMNTEAFF	TGTGCCAGCACCAAGACAGGGATGAACACTGAAGCTTTCTTT
TRBV3-1	TRBJ1-2	NA	TRBD1	CASSQVGTVVF	TGTGCCAGCAGCCAAGTCGGGACAGTAGTCTTC
TRBV20-1	TRBJ2-7	few	TRBD2	CSAARPTSDLNEQYF	TGCAGTGCTGCTCGACCGACTAGCGATTTGAACGAGCAGTACTTC
TRBV6-2/TRBV6-3	TRBJ2-3	NA	NA	CASSYSERVHPDTQYF	TGTGCCAGCAGTTACTCGGAACGGGTACACCCAGATACGCAGTATTTT
TRBV6-2/TRBV6-3	TRBJ2-6	few	NA	CASSPLNSGANVLTF	TGTGCCAGCAGCCCCCTGAACTCTGGGGCCAACGTCCTGACTTTC
TRBV28	TRBJ2-7	NA	TRBD1	CASSLKVGQGAYEQYF	TGTGCCAGCAGTCTAAAGGTGGGACAGGGGGCTTACGAGCAGTACTTC
TRBV6-2/TRBV6-3	TRBJ2-7	once	NA	CASMEALMPYEQYF	TGTGCCAGCATGGAAGCCTTGATGCCCTACGAGCAGTACTTC
TRBV29-1	TRBJ1-1	NA	NA	CSVVAANTEAFF	TGCAGCGTTGTGGCGGCCAACACTGAAGCTTTCTTT
TRBV9	TRBJ2-1	few	NA	CASRRDGLGNEQFF	TGTGCCAGCAGGAGGGACGGTCTGGGCAATGAGCAGTTCTTC
TRBV28	TRBJ2-7	few	TRBD2	CATTGLADYEQYF	TGTGCCACTACAGGACTAGCGGACTACGAGCAGTACTTC
TRBV9	TRBJ2-3	many	NA	CASSVGQSTDTQYF	TGTGCCAGCAGCGTAGGACAGAGCACAGATACGCAGTATTTT
TRBV12-3/TRBV12-4	TRBJ2-2	many	NA	CASRSDSTGELFF	TGTGCCAGCAGGTCGGACAGTACCGGGGAGCTGTTTTTT
TRBV4-1	TRBJ1-4	NA	TRBD1	CASSQGDSNEKLFF	TGCGCCAGCAGCCAAGGGGACAGTAACGAAAAACTGTTTTTT
TRBV12-3/TRBV12-4	TRBJ2-5	NA	NA	CASSSPGTRVQYF	TGTGCCAGCAGTTCCCCGGGAACTAGGGTCCAGTACTTC
TRBV29-1	TRBJ2-7	once	TRBD2	CSVGELAGVGEQYF	TGCAGCGTTGGGGAGTTGGCGGGAGTCGGGGAGCAGTACTTC
TRBV4-1	TRBJ1-1	few	NA	CASSQVIRGRSEAFF	TGCGCCAGCAGCCAAGTCATCAGGGGCCGGTCTGAAGCTTTCTTT
TRBV10-3	TRBJ2-5	NA	TRBD1	CAIRSDRGRGETQYF	TGTGCCATCAGGTCGGACAGGGGGCGCGGAGAGACCCAGTACTTC
TRBV4-1	TRBJ2-2	NA	NA	CASSQARETGELFF	TGCGCCAGCAGCCAGGCTCGGGAGACCGGGGAGCTGTTTTTT
TRBV12-3/TRBV12-4	TRBJ1-4	few	NA	CASSLGHPEKLFF	TGTGCCAGCAGTTTAGGACACCCTGAAAAACTGTTTTTT
TRBV4-1	TRBJ1-1	NA	TRBD1	CASSQEGTGDTEAFF	TGCGCCAGCAGCCAAGAGGGGACAGGGGACACTGAAGCTTTCTTT
TRBV3-1	TRBJ2-1	NA	NA	CASSQARWEQFF	TGTGCCAGCAGCCAAGCTAGGTGGGAGCAGTTCTTC
TRBV6-5	TRBJ2-4	many	TRBD1	CASSYSGDRGLNIQYF	TGTGCCAGCAGTTACTCCGGGGACAGGGGGTTAAACATTCAGTACTTC
TRBV7-9	TRBJ1-1	many	NA	CASSDQGLAFF	TGTGCCAGCAGCGACCAGGGTCTAGCTTTCTTT
TRBV5-1	TRBJ2-5	NA	NA	CASRVETQETQYF	TGCGCCAGCAGAGTGGAGACCCAAGAGACCCAGTACTTC
TRBV24-1	TRBJ2-3	NA	NA	CATSDSRGGRTDTQYF	TGTGCCACCAGTGATTCCCGGGGCGGTCGCACAGATACGCAGTATTTT
TRBV29-1	TRBJ2-6	few	NA	CSVGESSGANVLTF	TGCAGCGTTGGGGAGAGCTCTGGGGCCAACGTCCTGACTTTC
TRBV20-1	TRBJ2-3	few	TRBD2	CSARVLREGPDTQYF	TGCAGTGCTAGAGTCCTGCGGGAGGGCCCCGATACGCAGTATTTT
TRBV12-3/TRBV12-4	TRBJ2-1	many	TRBD1	CASSPTGTGPYNEQFF	TGTGCCAGCAGTCCAACCGGGACAGGGCCTTACAATGAGCAGTTCTTC
TRBV7-9	TRBJ2-7	NA	TRBD1	CASSSPRDRVDEQYF	TGTGCCAGCAGCTCCCCCCGGGACAGGGTTGACGAGCAGTACTTC
TRBV28	TRBJ2-1	NA	TRBD2	CASSLAALAGAGGNEQFF	TGTGCCAGCAGTTTAGCGGCCCTAGCGGGGGCGGGGGGCAATGAGCAGTTCTTC
TRBV7-9	TRBJ2-7	few	TRBD1	CASSLALGQGTHEQYF	TGTGCCAGCAGCTTAGCGTTGGGACAGGGGACGCACGAGCAGTACTTC
TRBV9	TRBJ1-4	NA	NA	CASSVGASLATNEKLFF	TGTGCCAGCAGCGTAGGCGCCAGCCTTGCAACTAATGAAAAACTGTTTTTT
TRBV5-1	TRBJ2-5	NA	TRBD2	CASSLNLPSGGKTQYF	TGCGCCAGCAGCTTGAATCTTCCTAGCGGGGGGAAGACCCAGTACTTC
TRBV12-3/TRBV12-4	TRBJ2-1	NA	TRBD2	CASSPSSGSPTYNEQFF	TGTGCCAGCAGTCCCTCTAGCGGGAGTCCAACCTACAATGAGCAGTTCTTC
TRBV4-3	TRBJ2-2	few	NA	CASSQGKGFNTGELFF	TGCGCCAGCAGCCAAGGGAAGGGGTTTAACACCGGGGAGCTGTTTTTT
TRBV12-3/TRBV12-4	TRBJ1-4	many	NA	CASCSLVEKLFF	TGTGCCAGCTGTTCCCTAGTCGAAAAACTGTTTTTT
TRBV20-1	TRBJ2-3	few	TRBD1	CSASGQGSTDTQYF	TGCAGTGCTAGTGGACAGGGAAGCACAGATACGCAGTATTTT
TRBV20-1	TRBJ2-4	NA	NA	CSAITSGELNQKRWWEKNIQYF	TGCAGTGCTATTACCTCAGGGGAACTAAACCAAAAACGGTGGTGGGAAAAAAACATTCAGTACTTC
TRBV6-5	TRBJ2-5	NA	TRBD1	CASSSRTGDDFWTQYF	TGTGCCAGCAGTTCTAGGACAGGGGACGATTTTTGGACCCAGTACTTC